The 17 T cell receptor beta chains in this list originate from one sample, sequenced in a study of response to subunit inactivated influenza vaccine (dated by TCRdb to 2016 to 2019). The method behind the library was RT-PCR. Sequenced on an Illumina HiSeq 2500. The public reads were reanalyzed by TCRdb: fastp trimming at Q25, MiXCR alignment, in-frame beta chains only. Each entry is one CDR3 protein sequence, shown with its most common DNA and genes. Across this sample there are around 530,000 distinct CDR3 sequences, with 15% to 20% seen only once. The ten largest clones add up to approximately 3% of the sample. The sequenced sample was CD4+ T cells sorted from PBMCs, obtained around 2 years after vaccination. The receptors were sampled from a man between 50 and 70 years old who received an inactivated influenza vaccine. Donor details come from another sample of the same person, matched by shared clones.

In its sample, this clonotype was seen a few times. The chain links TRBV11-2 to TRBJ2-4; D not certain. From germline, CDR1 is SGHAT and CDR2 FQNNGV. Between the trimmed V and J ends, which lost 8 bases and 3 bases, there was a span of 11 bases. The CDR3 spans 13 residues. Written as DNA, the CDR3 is TGTGCCAGCCCGAAGATGGGCAAAAACATTCAGTACTTC. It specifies CASPKMGKNIQYF.

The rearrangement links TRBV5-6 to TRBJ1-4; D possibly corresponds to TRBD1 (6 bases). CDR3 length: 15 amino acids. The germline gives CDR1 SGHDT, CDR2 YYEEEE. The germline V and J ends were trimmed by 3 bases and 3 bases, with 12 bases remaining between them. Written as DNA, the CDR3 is TGTGCCAGCAGCTCGACAGGCTCCGCTAATGAAAAACTGTTTTTT. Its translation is CASSSTGSANEKLFF.

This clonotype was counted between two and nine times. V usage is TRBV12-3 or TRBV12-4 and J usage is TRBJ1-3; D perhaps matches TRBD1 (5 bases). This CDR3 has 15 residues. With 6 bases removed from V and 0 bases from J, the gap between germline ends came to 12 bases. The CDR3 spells CASSLYGGSGNTIYF. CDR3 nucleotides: TGTGCCAGCAGCTTATACGGGGGCTCTGGAAACACCATATATTTT.

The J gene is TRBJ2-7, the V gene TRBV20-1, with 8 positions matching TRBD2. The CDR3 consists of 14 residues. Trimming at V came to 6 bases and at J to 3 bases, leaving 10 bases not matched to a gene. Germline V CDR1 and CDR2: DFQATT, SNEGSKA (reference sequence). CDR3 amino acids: CSATTSGSVYEQYF. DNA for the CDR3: TGCAGTGCCACCACTAGCGGATCGGTCTACGAGCAGTACTTC.

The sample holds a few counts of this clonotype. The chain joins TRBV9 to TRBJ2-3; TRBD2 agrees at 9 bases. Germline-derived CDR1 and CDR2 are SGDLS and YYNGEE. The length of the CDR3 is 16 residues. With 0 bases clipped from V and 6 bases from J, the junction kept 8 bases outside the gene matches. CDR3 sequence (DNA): TGTGCCAGCAGCGTAGCAGCGGGGGGCCAGGGTGATACGCAGTATTTT. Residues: CASSVAAGGQGDTQYF.

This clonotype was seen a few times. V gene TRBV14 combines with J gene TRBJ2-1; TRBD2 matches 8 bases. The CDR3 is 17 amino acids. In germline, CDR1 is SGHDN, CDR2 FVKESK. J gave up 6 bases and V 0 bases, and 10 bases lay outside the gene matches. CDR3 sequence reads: CASSQETGTRTANEQFF. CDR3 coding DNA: TGTGCCAGCAGCCAAGAAACCGGGACTAGAACCGCCAATGAGCAGTTCTTC.

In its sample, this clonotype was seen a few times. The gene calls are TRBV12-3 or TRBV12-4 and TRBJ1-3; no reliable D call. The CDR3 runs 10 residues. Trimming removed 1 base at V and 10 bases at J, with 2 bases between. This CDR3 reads CASSLVTIYF. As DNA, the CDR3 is TGTGCCAGCAGTTTAGTGACCATATATTTT.

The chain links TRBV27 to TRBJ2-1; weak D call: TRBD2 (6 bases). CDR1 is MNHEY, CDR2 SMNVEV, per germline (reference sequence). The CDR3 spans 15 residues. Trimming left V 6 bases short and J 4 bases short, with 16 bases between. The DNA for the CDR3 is TGTGCCAGCAGCGGCCCGGGGGTAGCTTACAATGAGCAGTTCTTC. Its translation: CASSGPGVAYNEQFF.

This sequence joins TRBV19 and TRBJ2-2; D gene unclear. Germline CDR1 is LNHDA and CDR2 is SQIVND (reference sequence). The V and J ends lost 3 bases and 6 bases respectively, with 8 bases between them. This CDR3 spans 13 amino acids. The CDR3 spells CASSISWSGELFF. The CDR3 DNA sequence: TGTGCCAGTAGTATCAGTTGGTCCGGGGAGCTGTTTTTT.

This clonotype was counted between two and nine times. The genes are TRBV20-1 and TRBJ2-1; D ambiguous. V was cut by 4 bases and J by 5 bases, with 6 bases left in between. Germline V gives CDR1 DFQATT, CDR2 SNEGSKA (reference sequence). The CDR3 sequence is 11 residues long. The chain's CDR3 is CSATPNNEQFF. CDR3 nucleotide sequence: TGCAGTGCTACCCCAAACAATGAGCAGTTCTTC.

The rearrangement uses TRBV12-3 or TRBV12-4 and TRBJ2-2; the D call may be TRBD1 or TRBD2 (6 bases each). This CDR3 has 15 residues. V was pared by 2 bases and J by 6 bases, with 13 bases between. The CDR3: CASSLNTGAAGELFF. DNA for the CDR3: TGTGCCAGCAGTTTAAACACGGGGGCGGCCGGGGAGCTGTTTTTT.

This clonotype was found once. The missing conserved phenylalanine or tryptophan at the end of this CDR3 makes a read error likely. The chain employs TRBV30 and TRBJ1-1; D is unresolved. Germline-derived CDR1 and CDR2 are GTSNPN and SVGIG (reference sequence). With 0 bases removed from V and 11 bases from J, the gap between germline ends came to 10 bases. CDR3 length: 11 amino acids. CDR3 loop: CAWSVGGRAFI. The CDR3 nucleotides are TGTGCCTGGAGTGTTGGAGGGAGGGCTTTCATT.

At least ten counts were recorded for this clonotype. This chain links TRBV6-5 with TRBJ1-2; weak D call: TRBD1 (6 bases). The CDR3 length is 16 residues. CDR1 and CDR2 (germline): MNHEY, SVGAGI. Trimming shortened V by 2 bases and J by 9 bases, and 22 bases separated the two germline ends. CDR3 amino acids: CASSYRSTRTASRYTF. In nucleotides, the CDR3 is TGTGCCAGCAGTTACCGATCGACACGGACAGCAAGTCGCTACACCTTC.

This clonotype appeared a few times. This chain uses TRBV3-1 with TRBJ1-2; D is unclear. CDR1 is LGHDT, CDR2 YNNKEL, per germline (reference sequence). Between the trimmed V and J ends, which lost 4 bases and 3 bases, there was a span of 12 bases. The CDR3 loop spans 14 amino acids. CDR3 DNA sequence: TGTGCCAGCAGCCCGCCCGAGACTTACTATGGCTACACCTTC. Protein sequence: CASSPPETYYGYTF. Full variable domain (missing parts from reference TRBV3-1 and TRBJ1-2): DTAVSQTPKYLVTQMGNDKSIKCEQNLGHDTMYWYKQDSKKFLKIMFSYNNKELIINETVPNRFSPKSPDKAHLNLHINSLELGDSAVYFCASSPPETYYGYTFGSGTRLTVV.

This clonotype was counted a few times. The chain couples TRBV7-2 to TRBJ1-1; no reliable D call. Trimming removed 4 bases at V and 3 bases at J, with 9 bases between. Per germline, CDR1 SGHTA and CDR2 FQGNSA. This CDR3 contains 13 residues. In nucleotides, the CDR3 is TGTGCCAGCAGCTCCGCCCCGGACACTGAAGCTTTCTTT. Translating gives CASSSAPDTEAFF.

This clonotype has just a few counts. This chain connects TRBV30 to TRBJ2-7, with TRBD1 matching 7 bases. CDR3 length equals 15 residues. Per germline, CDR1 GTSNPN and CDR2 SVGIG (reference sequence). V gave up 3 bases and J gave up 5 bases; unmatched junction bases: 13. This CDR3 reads CAWRGVTGPLDEQYF. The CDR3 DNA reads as TGTGCCTGGAGAGGGGTGACAGGGCCCTTGGACGAGCAGTACTTC.

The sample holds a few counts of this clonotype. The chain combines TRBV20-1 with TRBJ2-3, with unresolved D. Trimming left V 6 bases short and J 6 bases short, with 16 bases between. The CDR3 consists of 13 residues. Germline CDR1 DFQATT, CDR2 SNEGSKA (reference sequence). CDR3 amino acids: CSAPSSPSDTQYF. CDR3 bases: TGCAGTGCCCCATCGTCCCCGTCCGATACGCAGTATTTT.